The rows below give T cell receptor beta chains drawn from one sample of a study of blood T cells in healthy people across ages. Each CDR3 protein gets one entry after TCRdb re-called the 5' RACE reads with MiXCR. The sample gives some 1 million distinct CDR3 sequences, less than 50% of which show up once; under 20% is in the top ten. Sequencing was done on a sample of blood. The receptor source for this set is a woman aged 60-75 years in good health. Each CDR3 is given with its conserved first and last residue. The D gene is left open where the match is weak. Clone size is given for some rows only: seen once, a few or many times, or a class if the clone is expanded.

v_call,d_call,j_call,clone_size,cdr3_aa,cdr3_nt
TRBV27,TRBD1,TRBJ2-7,-,CASSIVETGTYEQYF,TGTGCCAGCAGTATCGTCGAGACAGGGACCTACGAGCAGTACTTC
TRBV10-1,TRBD2,TRBJ2-7,-,CASSRGVFYEQYF,TGCGCCAGCTCCCGGGGGGTCTTTTACGAGCAGTACTTC
TRBV6-4,TRBD2,TRBJ2-1,once,CASSDGTGRVPWEQFF,TGTGCCAGCAGCGATGGTACCGGGAGGGTCCCGTGGGAGCAGTTCTTC
TRBV29-1,-,TRBJ2-1,-,CSGSGTEQFF,TGCAGCGGCTCGGGGACTGAGCAGTTCTTC
TRBV28,TRBD1,TRBJ2-7,few,CASSITGTAEQYF,TGTGCCAGCAGTATTACCGGGACAGCCGAGCAGTACTTC
TRBV11-2,-,TRBJ2-3,-,CASSSLILLPRSSTDTQYF,TGTGCCAGCAGCTCCCTGATTCTACTACCCCGATCAAGTACAGATACGCAGTATTTT
TRBV7-6,TRBD2,TRBJ2-1,-,CASTVLSKRETQFF,TGTGCCAGCACCGTATTGTCTAAGCGGGAGACCCAGTTCTTC
TRBV5-1,-,TRBJ1-5,-,CASSLEHFSNQPQHF,TGCGCCAGCAGCTTGGAACATTTTAGCAATCAGCCCCAGCATTTT
TRBV20-1,TRBD2,TRBJ2-4,once,CSARGPAGGRNIQYF,TGCAGTGCTAGAGGTCCAGCGGGAGGGCGGAACATTCAGTACTTC
TRBV27,-,TRBJ2-7,-,CASSSPSGRGPYEQYF,TGTGCCAGCAGTTCCCCGAGCGGGCGGGGCCCCTACGAGCAGTACTTC
TRBV12-3/TRBV12-4,TRBD2,TRBJ2-1,-,CASSLGGTSGSCVQFF,TGTGCCAGCAGTTTAGGTGGGACTAGCGGGAGTTGTGTGCAGTTCTTC
TRBV20-1,-,TRBJ2-1,-,CSARGQAGASYNEQFF,TGCAGTGCTAGAGGACAGGCGGGGGCCTCCTACAATGAGCAGTTCTTC
TRBV12-3/TRBV12-4,-,TRBJ1-2,few,CASSLASAGLSYTF,TGTGCCAGCAGTTTAGCGAGTGCCGGACTAAGCTACACCTTC
TRBV5-1,-,TRBJ2-7,-,CASSLNSGQIYEQYF,TGCGCCAGCAGCTTAAATTCTGGGCAGATCTACGAGCAGTACTTC
TRBV6-5,TRBD2,TRBJ2-3,once,CASSRTSATSTDTQYF,TGTGCCAGCAGTCGGACTAGCGCTACAAGCACAGATACGCAGTATTTT
TRBV2,TRBD2,TRBJ2-5,-,CASSEGSGFETQYF,TGTGCCAGCAGTGAAGGTAGCGGGTTTGAGACCCAGTACTTC
TRBV20-1,-,TRBJ2-7,-,CSARDALAGEQYF,TGCAGTGCTAGAGATGCGCTAGCAGGGGAGCAGTACTTC